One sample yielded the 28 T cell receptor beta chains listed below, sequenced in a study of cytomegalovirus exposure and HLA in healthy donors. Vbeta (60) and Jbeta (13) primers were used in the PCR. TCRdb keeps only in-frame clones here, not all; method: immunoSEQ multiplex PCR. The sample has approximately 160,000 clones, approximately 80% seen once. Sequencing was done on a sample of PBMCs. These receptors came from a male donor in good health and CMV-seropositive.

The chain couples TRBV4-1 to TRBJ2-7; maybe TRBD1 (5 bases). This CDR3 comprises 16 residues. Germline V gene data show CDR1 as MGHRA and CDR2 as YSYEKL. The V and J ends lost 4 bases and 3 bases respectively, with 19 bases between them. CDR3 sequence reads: CASSPGVLGLGYEQYF. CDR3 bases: TGCGCCAGCAGCCCCGGTGTATTGGGGCTCGGCTACGAGCAGTACTTC.

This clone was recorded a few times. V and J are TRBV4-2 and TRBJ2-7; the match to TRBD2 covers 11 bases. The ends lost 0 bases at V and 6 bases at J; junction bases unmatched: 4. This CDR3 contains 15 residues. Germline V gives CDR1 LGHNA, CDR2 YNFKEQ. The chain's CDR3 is CASSQDSGGVSEQYF. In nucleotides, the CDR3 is TGTGCCAGCAGCCAAGATAGCGGGGGGGTTTCCGAGCAGTACTTC.

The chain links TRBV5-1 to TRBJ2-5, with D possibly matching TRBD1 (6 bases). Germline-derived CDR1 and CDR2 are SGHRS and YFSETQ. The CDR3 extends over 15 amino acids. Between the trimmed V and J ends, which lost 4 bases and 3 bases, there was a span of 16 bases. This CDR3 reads CASSREPQGKETQYF. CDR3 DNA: TGCGCCAGCAGCCGAGAGCCCCAGGGGAAAGAGACCCAGTACTTC.

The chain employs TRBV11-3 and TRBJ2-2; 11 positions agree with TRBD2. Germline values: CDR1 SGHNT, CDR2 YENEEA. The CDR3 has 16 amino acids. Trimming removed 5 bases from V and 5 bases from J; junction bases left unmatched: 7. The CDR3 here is CASSPGLAGPTGELFF. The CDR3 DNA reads TGTGCCAGCAGCCCTGGACTAGCGGGCCCGACCGGGGAGCTGTTTTTT.

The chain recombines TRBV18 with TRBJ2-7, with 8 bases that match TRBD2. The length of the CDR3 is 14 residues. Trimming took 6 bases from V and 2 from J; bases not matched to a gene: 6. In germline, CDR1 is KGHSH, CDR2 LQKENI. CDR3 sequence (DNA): TGTGCCAGCTCGTCTCGGGGGGGGGCCTACGAGCAGTACTTC. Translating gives CASSSRGGAYEQYF.

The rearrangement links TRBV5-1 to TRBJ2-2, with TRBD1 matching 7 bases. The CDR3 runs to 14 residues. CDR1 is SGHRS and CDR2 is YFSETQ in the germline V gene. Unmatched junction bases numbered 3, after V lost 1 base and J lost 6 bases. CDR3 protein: CASSLTGVAGELFF. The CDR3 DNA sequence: TGCGCCAGCAGCTTGACAGGGGTTGCCGGGGAGCTGTTTTTT.

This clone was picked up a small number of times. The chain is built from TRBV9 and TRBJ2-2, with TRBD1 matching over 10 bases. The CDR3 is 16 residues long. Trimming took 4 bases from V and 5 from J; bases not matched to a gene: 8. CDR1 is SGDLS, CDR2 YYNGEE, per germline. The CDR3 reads CASSTGQGDMTGELFF. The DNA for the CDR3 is TGTGCCAGCAGCACCGGACAGGGGGATATGACCGGGGAGCTGTTTTTT.

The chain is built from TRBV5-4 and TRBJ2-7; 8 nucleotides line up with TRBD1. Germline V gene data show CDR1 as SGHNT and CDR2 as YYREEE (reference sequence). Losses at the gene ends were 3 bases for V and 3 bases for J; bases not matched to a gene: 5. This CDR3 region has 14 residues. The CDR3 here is CASSSGDRRYEQYF. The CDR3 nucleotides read TGTGCCAGCAGCTCTGGGGACAGGCGCTACGAGCAGTACTTC.

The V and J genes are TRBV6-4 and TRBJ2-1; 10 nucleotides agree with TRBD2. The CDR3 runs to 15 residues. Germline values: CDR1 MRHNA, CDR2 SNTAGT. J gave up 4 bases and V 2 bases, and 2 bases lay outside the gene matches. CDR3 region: CASSDGTSVYNEQFF. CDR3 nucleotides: TGTGCCAGCAGTGACGGGACTAGCGTTTACAATGAGCAGTTCTTC.

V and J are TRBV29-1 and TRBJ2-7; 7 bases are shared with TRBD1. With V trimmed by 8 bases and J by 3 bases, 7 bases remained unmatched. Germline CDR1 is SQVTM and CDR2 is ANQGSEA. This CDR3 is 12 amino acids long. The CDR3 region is CSHSDRDYEQYF. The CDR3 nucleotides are TGCAGCCACTCTGACAGGGACTACGAGCAGTACTTC.

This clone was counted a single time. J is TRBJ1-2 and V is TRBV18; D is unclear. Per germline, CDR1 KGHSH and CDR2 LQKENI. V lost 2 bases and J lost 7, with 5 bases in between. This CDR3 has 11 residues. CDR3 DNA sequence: TGTGCCAGCTCACCAGGGAGTGGCTACACCTTC. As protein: CASSPGSGYTF.

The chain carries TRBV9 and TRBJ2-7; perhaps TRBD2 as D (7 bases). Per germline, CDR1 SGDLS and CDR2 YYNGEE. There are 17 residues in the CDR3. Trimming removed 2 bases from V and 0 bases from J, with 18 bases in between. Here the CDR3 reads CASSVGGGGGLSYEQYF. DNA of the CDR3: TGTGCCAGCAGCGTCGGGGGAGGGGGGGGCCTCTCCTACGAGCAGTACTTC.

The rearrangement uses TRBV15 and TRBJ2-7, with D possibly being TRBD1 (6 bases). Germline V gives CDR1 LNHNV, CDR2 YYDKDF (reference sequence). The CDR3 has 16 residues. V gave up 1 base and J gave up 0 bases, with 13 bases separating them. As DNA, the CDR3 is TGTGCCACCAGCAGAGGTGGGGGCCTGAGCTCCTACGAGCAGTACTTC. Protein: CATSRGGGLSSYEQYF.

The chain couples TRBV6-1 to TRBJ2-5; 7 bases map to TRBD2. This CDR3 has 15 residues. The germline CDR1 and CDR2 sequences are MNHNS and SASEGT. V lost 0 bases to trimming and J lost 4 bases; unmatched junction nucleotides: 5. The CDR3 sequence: CASSEAVGEGETQYF. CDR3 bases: TGTGCCAGCAGTGAAGCGGTCGGGGAGGGAGAGACCCAGTACTTC.

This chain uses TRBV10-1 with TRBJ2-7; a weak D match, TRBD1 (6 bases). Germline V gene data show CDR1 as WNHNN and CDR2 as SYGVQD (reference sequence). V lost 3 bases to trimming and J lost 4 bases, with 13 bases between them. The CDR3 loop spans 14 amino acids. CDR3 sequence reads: CASSDRTDLYEQYF. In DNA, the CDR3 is TGCGCCAGCAGTGACAGGACAGATCTTTACGAGCAGTACTTC.

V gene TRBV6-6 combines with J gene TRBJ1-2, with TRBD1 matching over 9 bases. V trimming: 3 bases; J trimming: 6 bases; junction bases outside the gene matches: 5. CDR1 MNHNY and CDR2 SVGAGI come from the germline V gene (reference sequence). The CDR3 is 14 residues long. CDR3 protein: CASSYGRDRDGYTF. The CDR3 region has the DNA TGTGCCAGCAGTTATGGTAGGGACAGGGATGGCTACACCTTC.

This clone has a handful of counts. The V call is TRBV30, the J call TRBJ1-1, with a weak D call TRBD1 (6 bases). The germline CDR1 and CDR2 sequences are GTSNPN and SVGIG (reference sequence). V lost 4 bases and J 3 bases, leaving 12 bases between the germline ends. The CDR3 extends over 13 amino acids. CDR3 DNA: TGTGCCTGGACGGTGGACAGCTACACTGAAGCTTTCTTT. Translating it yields CAWTVDSYTEAFF. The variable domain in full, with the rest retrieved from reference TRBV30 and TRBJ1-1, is SQTIHQWPATLVQPVGSPLSLECTVEGTSNPNLYWYRQAAGRGLQLLFYSVGIGQISSEVPQNLSASRPQDRQFILSSKKLLLSDSGFYLCAWTVDSYTEAFFGQGTRLTVV.

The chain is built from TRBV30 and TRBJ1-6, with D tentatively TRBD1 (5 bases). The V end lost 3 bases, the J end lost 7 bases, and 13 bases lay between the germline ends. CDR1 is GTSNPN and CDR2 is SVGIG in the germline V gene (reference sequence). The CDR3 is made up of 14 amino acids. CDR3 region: CAWRWGVENSPLHF. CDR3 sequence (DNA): TGTGCCTGGAGGTGGGGGGTCGAGAATTCACCCCTCCACTTT. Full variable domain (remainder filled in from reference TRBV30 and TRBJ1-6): SQTIHQWPATLVQPVGSPLSLECTVEGTSNPNLYWYRQAAGRGLQLLFYSVGIGQISSEVPQNLSASRPQDRQFILSSKKLLLSDSGFYLCAWRWGVENSPLHFGNGTRLTVT.

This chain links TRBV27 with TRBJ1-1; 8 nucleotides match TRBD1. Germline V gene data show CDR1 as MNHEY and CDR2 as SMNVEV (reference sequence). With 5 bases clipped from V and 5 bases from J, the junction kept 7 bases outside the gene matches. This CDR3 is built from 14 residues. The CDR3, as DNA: TGTGCCAGCAGTATAGGACAGGGACGGACTGAAGCTTTCTTT. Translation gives CASSIGQGRTEAFF.

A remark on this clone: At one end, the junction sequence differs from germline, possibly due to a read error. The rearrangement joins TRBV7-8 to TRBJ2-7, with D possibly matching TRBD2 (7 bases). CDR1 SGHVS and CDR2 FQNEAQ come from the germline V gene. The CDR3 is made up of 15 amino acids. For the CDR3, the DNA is TGTGCCAGCAGCTTGGGGGGAGGGGGAGCTTACGGGCAGTACTTC. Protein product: CASSLGGGGAYGQYF.

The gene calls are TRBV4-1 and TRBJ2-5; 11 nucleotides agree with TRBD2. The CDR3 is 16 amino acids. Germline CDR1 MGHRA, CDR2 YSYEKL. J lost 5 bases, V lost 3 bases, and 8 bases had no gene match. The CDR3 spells CASSHATSGARETQYF. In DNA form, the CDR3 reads TGCGCCAGCAGCCACGCGACTAGCGGGGCCCGGGAGACCCAGTACTTC.

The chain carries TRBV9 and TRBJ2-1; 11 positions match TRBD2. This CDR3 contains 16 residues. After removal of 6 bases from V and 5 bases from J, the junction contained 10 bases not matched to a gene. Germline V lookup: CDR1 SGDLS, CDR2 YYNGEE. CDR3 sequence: CASTLTSGGMDNEQFF. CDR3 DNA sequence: TGTGCCAGCACCCTAACTAGCGGGGGTATGGACAATGAGCAGTTCTTC.

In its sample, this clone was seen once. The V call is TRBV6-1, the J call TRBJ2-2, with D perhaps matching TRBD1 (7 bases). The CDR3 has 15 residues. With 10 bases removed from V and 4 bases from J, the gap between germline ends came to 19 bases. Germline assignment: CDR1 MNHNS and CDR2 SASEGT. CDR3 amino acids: CATSIRGVVTGELFF. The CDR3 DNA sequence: TGTGCCACCTCGATCAGGGGGGTGGTCACCGGGGAGCTGTTTTTT.

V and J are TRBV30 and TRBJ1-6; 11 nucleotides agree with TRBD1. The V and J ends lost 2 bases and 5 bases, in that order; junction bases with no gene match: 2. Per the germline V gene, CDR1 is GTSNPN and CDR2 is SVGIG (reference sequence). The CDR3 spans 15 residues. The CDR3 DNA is TGTGCCTGGAGTCGGGACAGGGGGGATAATTCACCCCTCCACTTT. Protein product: CAWSRDRGDNSPLHF.

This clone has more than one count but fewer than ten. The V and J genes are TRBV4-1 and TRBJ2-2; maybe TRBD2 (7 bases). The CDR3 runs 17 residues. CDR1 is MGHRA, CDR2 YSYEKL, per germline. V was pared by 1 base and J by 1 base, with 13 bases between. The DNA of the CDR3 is TGCGCCAGCAGCCAAGGCGCGGGGGCCGGGAACACCGGGGAGCTGTTTTTT. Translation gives CASSQGAGAGNTGELFF.

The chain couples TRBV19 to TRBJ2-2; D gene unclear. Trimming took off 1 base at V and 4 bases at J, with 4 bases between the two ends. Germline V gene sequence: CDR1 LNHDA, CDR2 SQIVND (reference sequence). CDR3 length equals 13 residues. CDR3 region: CASSIVFTGELFF. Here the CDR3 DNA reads TGTGCCAGTAGTATAGTCTTCACCGGGGAGCTGTTTTTT.

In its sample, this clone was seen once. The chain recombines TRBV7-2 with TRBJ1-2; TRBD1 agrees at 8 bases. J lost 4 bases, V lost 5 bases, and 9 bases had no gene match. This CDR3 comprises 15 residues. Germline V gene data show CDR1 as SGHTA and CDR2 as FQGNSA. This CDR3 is CASSPGQGSVYGYTF. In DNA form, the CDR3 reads TGTGCCAGCAGCCCCGGACAGGGTAGCGTCTATGGCTACACCTTC.

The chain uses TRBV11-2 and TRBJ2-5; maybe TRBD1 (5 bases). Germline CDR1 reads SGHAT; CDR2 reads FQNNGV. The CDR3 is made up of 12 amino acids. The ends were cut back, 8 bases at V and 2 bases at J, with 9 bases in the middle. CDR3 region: CASAGIQETQYF. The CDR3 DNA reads TGTGCCAGCGCAGGGATTCAAGAGACCCAGTACTTC.